Presented here are 12 T cell receptor beta chains from one specimen sequenced in a study of cytomegalovirus exposure and HLA in healthy donors. Vbeta (60) and Jbeta (13) primers were used in the PCR. The data were produced by immunoSEQ multiplex PCR, yet TCRdb's version contains in-frame clones alone and is incomplete. The profile shows about 110,000 clones, approximately 70% of them singletons. Sequenced sample: PBMCs. Receptors were obtained from a woman aged 25-40 years in good health and CMV-seronegative.

The V gene is TRBV11-2, the J gene TRBJ1-2; perhaps TRBD1 as D (6 bases). V lost 4 bases to trimming and J lost 7 bases, with 19 bases between them. The CDR3 sequence is 15 residues long. Germline lookup yields CDR1 SGHAT and CDR2 FQNNGV. CDR3 sequence (DNA): TGTGCCAGCAGCTCGACTCGGGGGGGCCCTGGTGGCTACACCTTC. Its translation is CASSSTRGGPGGYTF.

Comments on this clone: This same CDR3 is encoded by further DNA sequences in the sample. The chain employs TRBV7-8 and TRBJ2-7, with TRBD1 as a possible D gene (5 bases). Looked up from germline, CDR1 is SGHVS and CDR2 is FQNEAQ. The V end was cut by 0 bases, the J end by 4 bases, with 7 bases between. This CDR3 contains 13 residues. CDR3 in DNA: TGTGCCAGCAGCTTAGCCAGGGATTACGAGCAGTACTTC. As protein: CASSLARDYEQYF.

As for this clone: The same CDR3 arises from other DNA sequences in this sample as well. The chain has TRBV5-1 and TRBJ2-1; weak D call: TRBD2 (6 bases). CDR3 length equals 14 residues. The V and J ends lost 3 bases and 3 bases respectively, with 10 bases between them. Germline CDR1 SGHRS, CDR2 YFSETQ. The CDR3 DNA reads TGCGCCAGCAGCTCCTCCGGGGGCTACAATGAGCAGTTCTTC. Translated: CASSSSGGYNEQFF.

Concerning this clone itself: Germline and junction disagree at one end, which may indicate a read error. V gene TRBV6-1 combines with J gene TRBJ2-2; possibly TRBD2 for D (5 bases). CDR3 length equals 15 residues. Germline-derived CDR1 and CDR2 are MNHNS and SASEGT. The CDR3 spells CASSERRQNIGELFF. The DNA of the CDR3 is TGTGCCAGCAGTGAAAGGAGGCAGAACATCGGGGAGCTGTTTTTT.

This clone was counted once. The rearrangement links TRBV7-9 to TRBJ1-1, with D hard to call. The CDR3 contains 15 residues. V was clipped by 1 base and J by 4 bases, with 13 bases between them. The germline gives CDR1 SEHNR, CDR2 FQNEAQ (reference sequence). Written as DNA, the CDR3 is TGTGCCAGCAGCTTAGTGGCGATTGCGGGCACTGAAGCTTTCTTT. Residues: CASSLVAIAGTEAFF. Drawing the rest from reference TRBV7-9 and TRBJ1-1, the complete variable domain is DTGVSQNPRHKITKRGQNVTFRCDPISEHNRLYWYRQTLGQGPEFLTYFQNEAQLEKSRLLSDRFSAERPKGSFSTLEIQRTEQGDSAMYLCASSLVAIAGTEAFFGQGTRLTVV.

The genes are TRBV2 and TRBJ1-4; D gene unclear. There are 16 residues in the CDR3. V lost 4 bases, J lost 4 bases, and 16 bases lay in between. CDR1 and CDR2 (germline): SNHLY, FYNNEI. CDR3 nucleotides: TGTGCCAGCAGTGGGAGGGCCTTTGGGGTTAATGAAAAACTGTTTTTT. Protein: CASSGRAFGVNEKLFF.

This clone was detected only a few times. One end of the junction fails to match germline, which may point to a read error. The J gene is TRBJ1-1, the V gene TRBV15; no firm D call. The V gene's germline CDR1 is LNHNV and CDR2 YYDKDF (reference sequence). This CDR3 has 11 residues. CDR3 loop: CATSSNTEAFF. CDR3 sequence (DNA): TGTGCCACCAGCAGTAACACCGAAGCTTTCTTT. The entire variable domain, with the rest obtained from reference TRBV15 and TRBJ1-1, is as follows: DAMVIQNPRYQVTQFGKPVTLSCSQTLNHNVMYWYQQKSSQAPKLLFHYYDKDFNNEADTPDNFQSRRPNTSFCFLDIRSPGLGDTAMYLCATSSNTEAFFGQGTRLTVV.

The rearrangement uses TRBV4-3 and TRBJ1-2; TRBD1 is a possible D gene (6 bases). Germline CDR1 reads LGHNA; CDR2 reads YSLEER. This CDR3 contains 15 residues. Trimming shortened V by 0 bases and J by 5 bases, and 13 bases separated the two germline ends. The CDR3 loop reads CASSQDQGFGYGYTF. CDR3 coding DNA: TGCGCCAGCAGCCAAGATCAGGGGTTTGGATATGGCTACACCTTC.

The rearrangement uses TRBV19 and TRBJ1-2, with a tentative D call TRBD1 (5 bases). Trimming took 5 bases from V and 2 from J, leaving 18 bases between them. The CDR3 contains 16 residues. Germline V gene lookup returns CDR1 LNHDA and CDR2 SQIVND (reference sequence). DNA for the CDR3: TGTGCCAGTAGTGCTATTGAGGCAGGGAAAAACTATGGCTACACCTTC. This gives the protein CASSAIEAGKNYGYTF. The whole variable domain, filled in from reference TRBV19 and TRBJ1-2, reads DGGITQSPKYLFRKEGQNVTLSCEQNLNHDAMYWYRQDPGQGLRLIYYSQIVNDFQKGDIAEGYSVSREKKESFPLTVTSAQKNPTAFYLCASSAIEAGKNYGYTFGSGTRLTVV.

This clone showed up just once. The chain is built from TRBV11-1 and TRBJ2-5, with D uncertain. Per the germline V gene, CDR1 is SGHAT and CDR2 is FQDESV (reference sequence). Trimming cost V 1 base and J 5 bases, with 14 bases left between them. There are 15 residues in the CDR3. CDR3 loop: CASSLETGVVETQYF. The CDR3 DNA follows: TGTGCCAGCAGCTTAGAGACCGGAGTCGTGGAGACCCAGTACTTC.

The gene calls are TRBV13 and TRBJ1-2; no clear D gene. Germline V lookup: CDR1 PRHDT, CDR2 FYEKMQ (reference sequence). The CDR3 spans 13 residues. With 7 bases removed from V and 6 bases from J, the gap between germline ends came to 15 bases. The CDR3 region is CASISQPRNGYTF. For the CDR3, the DNA is TGTGCCAGCATATCCCAACCCAGGAATGGCTACACCTTC.

CDR3 nucleotide sequence: TGTGCTAGTGGTTGGCAGGGTGGTTTTGAAGCTTTCTTT. This translates into CASGWQGGFEAFF. The rearrangement links TRBV12-5 to TRBJ1-1; a weak D match, TRBD1 (5 bases). There are 13 residues in the CDR3. CDR1 and CDR2 (germline): LGHNT, FRNRAP. Trimming removed 4 bases at V and 7 bases at J, with 13 bases between.